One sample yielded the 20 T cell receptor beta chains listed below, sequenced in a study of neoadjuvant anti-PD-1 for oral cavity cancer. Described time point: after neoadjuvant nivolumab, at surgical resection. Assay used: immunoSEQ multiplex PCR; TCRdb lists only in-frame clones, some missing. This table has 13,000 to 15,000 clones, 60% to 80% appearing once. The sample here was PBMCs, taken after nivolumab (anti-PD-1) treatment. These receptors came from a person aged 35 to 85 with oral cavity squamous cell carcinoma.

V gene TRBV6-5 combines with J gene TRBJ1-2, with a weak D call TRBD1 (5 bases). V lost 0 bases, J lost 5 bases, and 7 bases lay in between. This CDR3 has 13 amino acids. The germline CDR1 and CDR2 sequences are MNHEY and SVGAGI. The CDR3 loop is CASSYSRGYGYTF. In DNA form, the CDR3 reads TGTGCCAGCAGTTACTCGCGGGGGTATGGCTACACCTTC.

CDR3 bases: TGTGCCAGCAGTCCCACTAGCGGGAGTAACTATGAGCAGTTCTTC. This translates into CASSPTSGSNYEQFF. The chain uses TRBV6-5 and TRBJ2-1; 11 bases map to TRBD2. V dropped 5 bases and J dropped 8; count of bases not matched to a gene: 8. The CDR3 contains 15 residues. CDR1 and CDR2 from the germline V gene are MNHEY and SVGAGI.

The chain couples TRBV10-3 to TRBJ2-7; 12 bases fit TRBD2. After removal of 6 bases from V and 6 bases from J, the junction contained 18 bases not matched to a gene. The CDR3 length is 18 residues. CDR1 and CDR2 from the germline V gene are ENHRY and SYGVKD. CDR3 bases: TGTGCCATCAGCACCGGGACTAGCGGGCCTAAAGGGGCCTCCGAGCAGTACTTC. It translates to CAISTGTSGPKGASEQYF.

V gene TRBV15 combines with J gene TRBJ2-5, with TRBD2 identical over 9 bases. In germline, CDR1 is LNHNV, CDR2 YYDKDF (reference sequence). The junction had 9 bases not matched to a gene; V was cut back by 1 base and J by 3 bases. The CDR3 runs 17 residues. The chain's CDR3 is CATSRGGPSSGEETQYF. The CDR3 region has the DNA TGTGCCACCAGCAGAGGGGGACCCTCTAGCGGGGAAGAGACCCAGTACTTC.

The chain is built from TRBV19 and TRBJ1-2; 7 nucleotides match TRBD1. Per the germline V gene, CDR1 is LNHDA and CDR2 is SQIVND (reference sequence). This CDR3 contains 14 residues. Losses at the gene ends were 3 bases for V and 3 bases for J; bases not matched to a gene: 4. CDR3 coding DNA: TGTGCCAGTAGTATCACAGGGGACGACTATGGCTACACCTTC. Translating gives CASSITGDDYGYTF.

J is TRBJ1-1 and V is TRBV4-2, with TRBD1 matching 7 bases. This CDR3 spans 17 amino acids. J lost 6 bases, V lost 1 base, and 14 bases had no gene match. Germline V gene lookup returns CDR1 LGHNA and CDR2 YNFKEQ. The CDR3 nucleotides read TGTGCCAGCAGCCAAGGGACAGTGGGCAGGGGGGTCGCTGAAGCTTTCTTT. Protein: CASSQGTVGRGVAEAFF.

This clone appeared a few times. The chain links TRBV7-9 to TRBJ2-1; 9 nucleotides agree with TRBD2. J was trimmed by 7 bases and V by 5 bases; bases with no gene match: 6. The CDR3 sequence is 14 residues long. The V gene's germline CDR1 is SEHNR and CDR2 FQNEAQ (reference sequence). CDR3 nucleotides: TGTGCCAGCAGCCCAGGGACTAGCTGGAATGAGCAGTTCTTC. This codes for CASSPGTSWNEQFF.

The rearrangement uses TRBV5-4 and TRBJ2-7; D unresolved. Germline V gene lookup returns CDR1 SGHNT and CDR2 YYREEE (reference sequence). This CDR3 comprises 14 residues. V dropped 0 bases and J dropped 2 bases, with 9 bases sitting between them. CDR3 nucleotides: TGTGCCAGCAGCTTGGCGGGTGTCGCCTACGAGCAGTACTTC. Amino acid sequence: CASSLAGVAYEQYF. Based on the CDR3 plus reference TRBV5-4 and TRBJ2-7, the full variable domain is ETGVTQSPTHLIKTRGQQVTLRCSSQSGHNTVSWYQQALGQGPQFIFQYYREEENGRGNFPPRFSGLQFPNYSSELNVNALELDDSALYLCASSLAGVAYEQYFGPGTRLTVT.

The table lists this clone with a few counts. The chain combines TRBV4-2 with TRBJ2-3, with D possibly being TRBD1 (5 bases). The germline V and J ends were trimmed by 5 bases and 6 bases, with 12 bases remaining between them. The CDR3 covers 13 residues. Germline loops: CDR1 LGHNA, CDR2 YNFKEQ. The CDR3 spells CASSKQDGDTQYF. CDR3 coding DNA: TGTGCCAGCAGCAAACAGGACGGGGATACGCAGTATTTT.

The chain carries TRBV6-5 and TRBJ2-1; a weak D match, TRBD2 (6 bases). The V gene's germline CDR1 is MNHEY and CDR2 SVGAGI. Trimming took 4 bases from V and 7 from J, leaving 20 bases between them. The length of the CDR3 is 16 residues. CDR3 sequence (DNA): TGTGCCAGCAGTTGGGGACTTAGCGGAGGGGCTAATGAGCAGTTCTTC. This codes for CASSWGLSGGANEQFF.

The CDR3 DNA follows: TGTGCCTGGAGTGTATCCGGTTACAATGAGCAGTTCTTC. It codes for CAWSVSGYNEQFF. This rearrangement joins TRBV30 to TRBJ2-1; D ambiguous. CDR1 is GTSNPN, CDR2 SVGIG, per germline (reference sequence). The CDR3 consists of 13 residues. V lost 0 bases, J lost 4 bases, and 7 bases lay in between.

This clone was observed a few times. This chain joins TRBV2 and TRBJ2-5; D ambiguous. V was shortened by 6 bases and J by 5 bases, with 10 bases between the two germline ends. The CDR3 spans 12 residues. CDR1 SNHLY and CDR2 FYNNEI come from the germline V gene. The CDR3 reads CASRGSGETQYF. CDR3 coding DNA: TGTGCCAGCAGGGGTAGTGGGGAGACCCAGTACTTC.

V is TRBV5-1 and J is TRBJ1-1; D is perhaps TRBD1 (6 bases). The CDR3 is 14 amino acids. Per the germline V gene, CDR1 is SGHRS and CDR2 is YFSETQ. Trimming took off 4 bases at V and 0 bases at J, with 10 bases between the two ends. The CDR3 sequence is CASSPDSMNTEAFF. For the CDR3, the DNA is TGCGCCAGCAGCCCGGACAGCATGAACACTGAAGCTTTCTTT.

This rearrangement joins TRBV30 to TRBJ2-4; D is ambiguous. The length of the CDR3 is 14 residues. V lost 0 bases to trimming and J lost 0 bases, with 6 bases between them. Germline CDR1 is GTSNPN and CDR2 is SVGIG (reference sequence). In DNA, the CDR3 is TGTGCCTGGAGTGTATTGAGAGCCAAAAACATTCAGTACTTC. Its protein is CAWSVLRAKNIQYF. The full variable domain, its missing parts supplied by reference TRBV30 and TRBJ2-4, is SQTIHQWPATLVQPVGSPLSLECTVEGTSNPNLYWYRQAAGRGLQLLFYSVGIGQISSEVPQNLSASRPQDRQFILSSKKLLLSDSGFYLCAWSVLRAKNIQYFGAGTRLSVL.

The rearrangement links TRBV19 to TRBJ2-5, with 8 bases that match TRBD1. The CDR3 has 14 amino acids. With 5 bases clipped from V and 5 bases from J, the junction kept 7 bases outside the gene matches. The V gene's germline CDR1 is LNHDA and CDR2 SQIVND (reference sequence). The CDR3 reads CASSVGQDRETQYF. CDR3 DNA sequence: TGTGCCAGTAGTGTGGGACAGGATCGGGAGACCCAGTACTTC.

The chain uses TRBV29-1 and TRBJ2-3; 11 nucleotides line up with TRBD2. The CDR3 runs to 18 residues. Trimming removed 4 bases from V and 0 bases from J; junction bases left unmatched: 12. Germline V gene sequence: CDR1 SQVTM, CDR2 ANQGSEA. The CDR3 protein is CSVGGGTSGRTSTDTQYF. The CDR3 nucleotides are TGCAGCGTTGGGGGGGGGACTAGCGGACGCACTAGCACAGATACGCAGTATTTT.

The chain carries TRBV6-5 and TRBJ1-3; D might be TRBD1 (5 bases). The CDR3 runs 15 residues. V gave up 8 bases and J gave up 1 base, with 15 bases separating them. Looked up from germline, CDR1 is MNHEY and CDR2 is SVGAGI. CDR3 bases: TGTGCCAGCGGGGCGGCGGCCGAGTCTGGAAACACCATATATTTT. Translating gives CASGAAAESGNTIYF.

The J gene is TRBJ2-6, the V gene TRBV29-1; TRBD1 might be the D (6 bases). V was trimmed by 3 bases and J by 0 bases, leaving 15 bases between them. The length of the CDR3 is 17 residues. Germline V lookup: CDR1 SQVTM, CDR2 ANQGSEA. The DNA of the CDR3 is TGCAGCGTTGACAACAGGGACCCCAGCTCTGGGGCCAACGTCCTGACTTTC. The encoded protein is CSVDNRDPSSGANVLTF.

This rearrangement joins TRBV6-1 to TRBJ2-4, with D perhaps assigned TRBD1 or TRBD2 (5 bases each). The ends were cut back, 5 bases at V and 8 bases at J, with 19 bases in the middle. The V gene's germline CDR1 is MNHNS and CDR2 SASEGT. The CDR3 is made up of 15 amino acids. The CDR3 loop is CASSTGVGTADIQYF. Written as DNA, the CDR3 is TGTGCCAGCAGTACCGGGGTGGGGACGGCGGACATTCAGTACTTC.

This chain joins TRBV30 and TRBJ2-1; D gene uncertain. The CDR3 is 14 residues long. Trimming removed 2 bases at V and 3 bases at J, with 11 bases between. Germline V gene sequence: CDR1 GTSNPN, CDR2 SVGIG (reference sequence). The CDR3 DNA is TGTGCCTGGAGTCGGCCGCTGATCTACAATGAGCAGTTCTTC. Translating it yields CAWSRPLIYNEQFF.